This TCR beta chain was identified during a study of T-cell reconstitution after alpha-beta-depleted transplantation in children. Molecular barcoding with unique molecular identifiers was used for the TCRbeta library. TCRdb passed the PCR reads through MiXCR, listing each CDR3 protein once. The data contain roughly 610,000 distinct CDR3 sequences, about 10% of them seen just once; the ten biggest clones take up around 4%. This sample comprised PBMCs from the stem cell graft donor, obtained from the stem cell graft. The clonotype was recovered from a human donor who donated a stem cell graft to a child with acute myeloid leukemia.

The CDR3 nucleotides read TGTGCCAGCAATACCGGGACGGGGGCCGGGGAGCTGTTTTTT. The encoded protein is CASNTGTGAGELFF. V usage is TRBV6-1 and J usage is TRBJ2-2; the D gene is possibly TRBD2 (6 bases). V was shortened by 7 bases and J by 6 bases, with 15 bases between the two germline ends. Germline values: CDR1 MNHNS, CDR2 SASEGT. The CDR3 length is 14 residues.